Shown below are 5 T cell receptor beta chains from a single sample sequenced in a study of blood T cell repertoires in COVID-19. Only in-frame clones appear in the TCRdb table, and some are missing; sequencing was by immunoSEQ multiplex PCR. The table shows some 130,000 clones, with 80% to 90% occurring only once. Sequenced input: PBMCs or T cells enriched from blood (not recorded which). These receptors were obtained from a woman aged 45-65 years who had recovered from COVID-19.

The chain is built from TRBV27 and TRBJ2-7; TRBD2 agrees at 15 bases. This CDR3 region has 17 residues. The germline V gene encodes CDR1 MNHEY and CDR2 SMNVEV (reference sequence). V shed 3 bases, J shed 5 bases, and the junction held 8 bases outside the gene matches. CDR3: CASSLPSGTSGGNEQYF. CDR3 DNA: TGTGCCAGCAGTTTGCCTTCCGGGACTAGCGGGGGGAACGAGCAGTACTTC.

The chain couples TRBV18 to TRBJ1-5; possible D gene TRBD1, 5 bases. The germline CDR1 and CDR2 sequences are KGHSH and LQKENI. The V end lost 0 bases, the J end lost 6 bases, and 24 bases lay between the germline ends. The CDR3 is made up of 19 amino acids. CDR3 sequence reads: CASSPPRPSLGERSQPQHF. The CDR3 DNA reads TGTGCCAGCTCACCACCGCGTCCGAGCCTAGGGGAACGGAGTCAGCCCCAGCATTTT.

The chain uses TRBV6-6 and TRBJ1-2; 7 positions match TRBD1. The CDR3 runs to 15 residues. The junction had 6 bases not matched to a gene; V was cut back by 0 bases and J by 5 bases. Germline CDR1 and CDR2: MNHNY and SVGAGI (reference sequence). The CDR3 DNA reads TGTGCCAGCAGTTACTCACAGGGGCTAGGATATGGCTACACCTTC. Translated, it gives CASSYSQGLGYGYTF.

For the CDR3, the DNA is TGTGCCAGCAGCTTAGTGGGCTTAGTGTTTTTT. As protein: CASSLVGLVFF. V is TRBV11-3 and J is TRBJ1-4, with D uncertain. Between the trimmed V and J ends, which lost 1 base and 15 bases, there was a span of 9 bases. The CDR3 consists of 11 residues. The germline gives CDR1 SGHNT, CDR2 YENEEA.

V is TRBV7-9 and J is TRBJ2-7, with TRBD2 matching over 10 bases. The junction had 7 bases not matched to a gene; V was cut back by 3 bases and J by 2 bases. Germline V gene sequence: CDR1 SEHNR, CDR2 FQNEAQ (reference sequence). The CDR3 has 16 amino acids. The CDR3 bases are TGTGCCAGCAGCTTGGGGACTAGCGTTGCCCCCTACGAGCAGTACTTC. This encodes CASSLGTSVAPYEQYF.